This T cell receptor (beta chain) was observed in a study of T-cell memory formation after mild COVID-19. Study results and caveats: Contracting CD4+ clones sat mainly in CM and EM; CD8+ in EMRA.

TCRdb ran MiXCR on the 5' RACE reads and lists one entry per CDR3 protein. The sample carries 150,000 or so distinct CDR3 sequences, roughly 15% recorded once. The CDR3 is 19 amino acids. CDR1 and CDR2 from the germline V gene are KGHDR and SFDVKD. Concerning this clonotype itself: The antigen is not known. One junction end disagrees with the germline gene, perhaps due to a read error.

Sequenced sample: PBMCs or a T cell subset sorted from them (not recorded which). This chain links TRBV24-1 with TRBJ2-2; perhaps TRBD2 as D (6 bases). This TCR came from an adult woman who had mild COVID-19 (a few samples of this study predate the infection). Cell type and time point are not known. CDR3 sequence reads: CATSDLSSAGRSATWELFF. CDR3 in DNA: TGTGCCACCAGTGATTTATCGTCGGCAGGGAGGTCGGCCACCTGGGAGCTGTTTTTT.